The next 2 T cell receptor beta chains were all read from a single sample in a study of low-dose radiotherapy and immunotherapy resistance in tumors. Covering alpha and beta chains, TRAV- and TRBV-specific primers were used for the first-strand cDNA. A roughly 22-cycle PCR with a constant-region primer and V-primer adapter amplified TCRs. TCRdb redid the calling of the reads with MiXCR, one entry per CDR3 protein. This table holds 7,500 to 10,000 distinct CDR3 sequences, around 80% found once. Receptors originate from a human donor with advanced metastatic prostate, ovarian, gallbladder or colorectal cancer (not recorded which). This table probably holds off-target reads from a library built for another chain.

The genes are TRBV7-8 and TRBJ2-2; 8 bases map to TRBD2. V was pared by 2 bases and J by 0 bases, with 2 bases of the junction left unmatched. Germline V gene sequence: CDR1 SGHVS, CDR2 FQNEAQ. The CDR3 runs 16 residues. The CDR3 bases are TGTGCCAGCAGCTTACTAGCGGGCCCGAACACCGGGGAGCTGTTTTTT. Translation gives CASSLLAGPNTGELFF.

The CDR3 nucleotides read TGTGCCAGCAGTTTCCTAGCGGGAGGCACAGATACGCAGTATTTT. Its translation is CASSFLAGGTDTQYF. This chain connects TRBV28 to TRBJ2-3; 10 nucleotides line up with TRBD2. V gave up 3 bases and J gave up 1 base; unmatched junction bases: 1. The CDR3 totals 15 residues. CDR1 is MDHEN and CDR2 is SYDVKM in the germline V gene. The complete variable domain, with remaining parts taken from reference TRBV28 and TRBJ2-3, reads DVKVTQSSRYLVKRTGEKVFLECVQDMDHENMFWYRQDPGLGLRLIYFSYDVKMKEKGDIPEGYSVSREKKERFSLILESASTNQTSMYLCASSFLAGGTDTQYFGPGTRLTVL.